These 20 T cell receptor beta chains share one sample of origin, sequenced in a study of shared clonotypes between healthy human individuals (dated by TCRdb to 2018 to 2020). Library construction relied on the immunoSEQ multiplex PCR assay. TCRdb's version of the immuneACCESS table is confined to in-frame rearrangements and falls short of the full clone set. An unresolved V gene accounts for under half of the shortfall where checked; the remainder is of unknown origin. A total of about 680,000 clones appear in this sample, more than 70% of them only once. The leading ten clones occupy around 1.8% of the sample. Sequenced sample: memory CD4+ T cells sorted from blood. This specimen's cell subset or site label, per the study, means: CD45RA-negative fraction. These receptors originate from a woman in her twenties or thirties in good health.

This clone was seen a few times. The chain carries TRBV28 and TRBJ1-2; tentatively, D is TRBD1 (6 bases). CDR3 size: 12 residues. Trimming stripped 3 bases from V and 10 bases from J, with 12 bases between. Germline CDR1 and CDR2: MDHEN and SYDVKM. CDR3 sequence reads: CASSLDSFFYTF. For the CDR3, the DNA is TGTGCCAGCAGTTTGGACAGCTTCTTCTACACCTTC.

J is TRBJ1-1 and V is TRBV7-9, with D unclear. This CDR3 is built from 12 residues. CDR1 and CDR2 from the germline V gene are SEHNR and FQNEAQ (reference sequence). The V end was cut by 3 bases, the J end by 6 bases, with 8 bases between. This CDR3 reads CASSFPPPEAFF. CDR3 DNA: TGTGCCAGCAGCTTCCCTCCCCCTGAAGCTTTCTTT.

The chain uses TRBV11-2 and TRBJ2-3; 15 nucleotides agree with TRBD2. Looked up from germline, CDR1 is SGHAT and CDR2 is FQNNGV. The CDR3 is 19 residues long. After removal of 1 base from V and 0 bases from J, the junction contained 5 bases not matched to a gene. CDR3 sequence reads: CASSLGRTSGRGSTDTQYF. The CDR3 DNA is TGTGCCAGCAGCTTAGGAAGGACTAGCGGGAGGGGAAGCACAGATACGCAGTATTTT.

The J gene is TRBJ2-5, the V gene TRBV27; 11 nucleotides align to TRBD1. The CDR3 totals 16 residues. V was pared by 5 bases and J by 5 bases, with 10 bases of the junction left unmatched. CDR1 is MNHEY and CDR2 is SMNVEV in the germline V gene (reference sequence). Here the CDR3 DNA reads TGTGCCAGCAGTAAAAACACCGGGACAGGGGGGGAGACCCAGTACTTC. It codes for CASSKNTGTGGETQYF.

The CDR3 spells CASSAQGAQEQYF. CDR3 nucleotide sequence: TGCGCCAGCAGCGCGCAGGGGGCGCAAGAGCAGTACTTC. V gene TRBV5-1 combines with J gene TRBJ2-7, with 8 bases matching TRBD1. Trimming at V came to 4 bases and at J to 7 bases, leaving 7 bases not matched to a gene. Germline V gene data show CDR1 as SGHRS and CDR2 as YFSETQ. This CDR3 comprises 13 residues.

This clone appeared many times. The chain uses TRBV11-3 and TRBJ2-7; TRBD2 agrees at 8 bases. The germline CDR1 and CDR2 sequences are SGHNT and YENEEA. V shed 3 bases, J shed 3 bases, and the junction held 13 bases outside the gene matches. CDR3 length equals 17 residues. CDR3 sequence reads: CASSLGLAGTEFYEQYF. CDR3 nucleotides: TGTGCCAGCAGCTTGGGGTTAGCGGGAACGGAATTCTACGAGCAGTACTTC.

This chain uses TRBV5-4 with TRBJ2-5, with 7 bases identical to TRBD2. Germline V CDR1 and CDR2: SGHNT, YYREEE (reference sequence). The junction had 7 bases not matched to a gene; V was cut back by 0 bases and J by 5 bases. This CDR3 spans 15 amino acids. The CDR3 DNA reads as TGTGCCAGCAGCTTGGCCGGGACTACCTCCGAGACCCAGTACTTC. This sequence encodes CASSLAGTTSETQYF. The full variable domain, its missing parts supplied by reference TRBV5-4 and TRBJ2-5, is ETGVTQSPTHLIKTRGQQVTLRCSSQSGHNTVSWYQQALGQGPQFIFQYYREEENGRGNFPPRFSGLQFPNYSSELNVNALELDDSALYLCASSLAGTTSETQYFGPGTRLLVL.

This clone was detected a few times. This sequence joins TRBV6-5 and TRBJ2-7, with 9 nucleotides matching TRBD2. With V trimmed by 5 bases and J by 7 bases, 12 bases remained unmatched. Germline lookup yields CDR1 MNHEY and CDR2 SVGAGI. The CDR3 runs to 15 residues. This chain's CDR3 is CASSTRGSGSREQYF. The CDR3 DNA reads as TGTGCCAGCAGTACTCGTGGTAGCGGGAGTCGAGAGCAGTACTTC.

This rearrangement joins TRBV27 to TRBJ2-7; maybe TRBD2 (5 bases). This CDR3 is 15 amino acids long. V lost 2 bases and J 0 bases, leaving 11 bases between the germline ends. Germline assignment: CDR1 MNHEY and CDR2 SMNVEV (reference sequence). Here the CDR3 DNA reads TGTGCCAGCAGTTTAGCACTGGGGAGCTCCTACGAGCAGTACTTC. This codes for CASSLALGSSYEQYF.

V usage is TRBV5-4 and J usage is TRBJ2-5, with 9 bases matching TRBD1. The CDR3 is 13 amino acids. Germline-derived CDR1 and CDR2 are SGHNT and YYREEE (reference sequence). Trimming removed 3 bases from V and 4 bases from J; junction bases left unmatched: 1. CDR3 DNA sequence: TGTGCCAGCAGCTGGGGACAGGGAGAGACCCAGTACTTC. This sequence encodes CASSWGQGETQYF.

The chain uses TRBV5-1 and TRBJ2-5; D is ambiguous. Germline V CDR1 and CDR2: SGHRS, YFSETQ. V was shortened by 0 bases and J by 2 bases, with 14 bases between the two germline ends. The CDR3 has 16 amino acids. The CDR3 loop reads CASSLGVDPAQETQYF. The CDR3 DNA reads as TGCGCCAGCAGCTTGGGAGTCGATCCGGCACAAGAGACCCAGTACTTC.

The CDR3 DNA reads TGCGCCAGCAGCCGAATGGGGCAAGAGACCCAGTACTTC. The encoded protein is CASSRMGQETQYF. The genes are TRBV4-1 and TRBJ2-5; D ambiguous. CDR3 length equals 13 residues. Germline V gene lookup returns CDR1 MGHRA and CDR2 YSYEKL. V shed 4 bases and J shed 2 bases, with 8 bases lying between them.

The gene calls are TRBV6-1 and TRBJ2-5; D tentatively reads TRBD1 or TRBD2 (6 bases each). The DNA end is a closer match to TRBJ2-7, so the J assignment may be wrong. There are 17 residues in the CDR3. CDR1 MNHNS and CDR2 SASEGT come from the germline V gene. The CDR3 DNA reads TGTGCCAGCAGTGAACACGGGGTGTGGGGGGCGAACTACGAGCAGTACTTC. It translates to CASSEHGVWGANYEQYF.

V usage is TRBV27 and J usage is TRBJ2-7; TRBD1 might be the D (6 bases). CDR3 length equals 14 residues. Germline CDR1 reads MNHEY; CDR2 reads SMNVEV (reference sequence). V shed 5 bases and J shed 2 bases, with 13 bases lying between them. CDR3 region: CASSPQQGPYEQYF. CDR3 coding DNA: TGTGCCAGCAGTCCGCAACAGGGTCCCTACGAGCAGTACTTC.

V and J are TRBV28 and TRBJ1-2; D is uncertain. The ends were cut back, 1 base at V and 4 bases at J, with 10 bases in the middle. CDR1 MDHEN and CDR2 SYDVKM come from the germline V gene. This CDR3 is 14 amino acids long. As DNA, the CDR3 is TGTGCCAGCAGTTTATCCCGCTCAGCCTATGGCTACACCTTC. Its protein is CASSLSRSAYGYTF.

The CDR3: CASSPQGSYGYTF. The CDR3 DNA is TGTGCCAGCAGCCCCCAGGGGTCCTATGGCTACACCTTC. This chain links TRBV5-4 with TRBJ1-2, with D possibly being TRBD1 (6 bases). The CDR3 is 13 amino acids. The V and J ends lost 4 bases and 4 bases respectively, with 11 bases between them. The germline V gene encodes CDR1 SGHNT and CDR2 YYREEE (reference sequence). The entire variable domain, with the rest obtained from reference TRBV5-4 and TRBJ1-2, is as follows: ETGVTQSPTHLIKTRGQQVTLRCSSQSGHNTVSWYQQALGQGPQFIFQYYREEENGRGNFPPRFSGLQFPNYSSELNVNALELDDSALYLCASSPQGSYGYTFGSGTRLTVV.

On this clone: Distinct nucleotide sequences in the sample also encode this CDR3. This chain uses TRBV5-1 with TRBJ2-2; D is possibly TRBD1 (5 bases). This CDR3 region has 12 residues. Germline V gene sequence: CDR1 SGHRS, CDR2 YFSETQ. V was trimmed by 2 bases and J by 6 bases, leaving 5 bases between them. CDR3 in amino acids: CASSLQAGELFF. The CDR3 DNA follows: TGCGCCAGCAGCTTACAGGCCGGGGAGCTGTTTTTT.

Here the CDR3 DNA reads TGCAGCGCCACCGGTTGGGTGTTACAAGAGACCCAGTACTTC. Protein sequence: CSATGWVLQETQYF. This rearrangement joins TRBV29-1 to TRBJ2-5; D ambiguous. CDR1 SQVTM and CDR2 ANQGSEA come from the germline V gene. This CDR3 contains 14 residues. The V end lost 7 bases, the J end lost 2 bases, and 17 bases lay between the germline ends.

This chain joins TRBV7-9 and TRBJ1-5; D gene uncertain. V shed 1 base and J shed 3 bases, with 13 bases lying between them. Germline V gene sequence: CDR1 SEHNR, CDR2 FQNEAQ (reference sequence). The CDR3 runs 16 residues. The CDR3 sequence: CASSLEAGQPNQPQHF. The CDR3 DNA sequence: TGTGCCAGCAGCTTAGAGGCAGGTCAACCCAATCAGCCCCAGCATTTT.

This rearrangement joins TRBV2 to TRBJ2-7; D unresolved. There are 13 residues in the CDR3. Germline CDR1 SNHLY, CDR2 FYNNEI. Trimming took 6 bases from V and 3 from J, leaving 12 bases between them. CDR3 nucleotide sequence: TGTGCCAGCAGGGTGGGCAGGAGCTACGAGCAGTACTTC. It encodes CASRVGRSYEQYF.